This entry lists 31 T cell receptor beta chains sequenced from one sample in a study of T cell responses to AZD1222 COVID-19 vaccine. The table came from immunoSEQ multiplex PCR; TCRdb's copy has only in-frame clones and leaves some out. The repertoire consists of around 130,000 clones, with more than 85% occurring once and the leading ten covering around 3.3%. The sequencing here drew on peripheral blood, taken on day 0 of AZD1222 vaccination. The receptors here all came from an adult in good health.

The V gene is TRBV19, the J gene TRBJ1-2; 7 bases match TRBD1. This CDR3 comprises 16 residues. The V and J ends lost 7 bases and 2 bases, in that order; junction bases with no gene match: 13. Per germline, CDR1 LNHDA and CDR2 SQIVND (reference sequence). For the CDR3, the DNA is TGTGCCAGTACCGCCCCCAAGAGGGGACAGAACTATGGCTACACCTTC. As protein: CASTAPKRGQNYGYTF.

The gene calls are TRBV5-1 and TRBJ2-3; D remains unclear. Trimming took 1 base from V and 4 from J, leaving 4 bases between them. The CDR3 contains 12 residues. Germline V gene data show CDR1 as SGHRS and CDR2 as YFSETQ. Written as DNA, the CDR3 is TGCGCCAGCAGCTTGTCGGCAGATACGCAGTATTTT. Protein: CASSLSADTQYF.

This clone has just one count. This rearrangement joins TRBV28 to TRBJ2-1; D uncertain. Germline CDR1 and CDR2: MDHEN and SYDVKM. Trimming shortened V by 7 bases and J by 0 bases, and 28 bases separated the two germline ends. The CDR3 sequence is 20 residues long. CDR3 protein: CASNKNPLWSLSSSYNEQFF. In DNA, the CDR3 is TGTGCCAGCAACAAAAACCCCCTTTGGTCGCTCTCGAGCTCCTACAATGAGCAGTTCTTC.

The chain links TRBV30 to TRBJ1-2, with D possibly matching TRBD1 (5 bases). The CDR3 length is 12 residues. Per germline, CDR1 GTSNPN and CDR2 SVGIG (reference sequence). Trimming cost V 5 bases and J 7 bases, with 14 bases left between them. Here the CDR3 DNA reads TGTGCCTGGGACCCCGGGACCACTGGCTACACCTTC. Translated, it gives CAWDPGTTGYTF.

This chain links TRBV3-1 (or the pseudogene TRBV3-2) with TRBJ2-1, with 10 bases that match TRBD2. Germline V gene sequence: CDR1 LGHDT, CDR2 YNNKEL (reference sequence). This CDR3 has 16 residues. V shed 5 bases and J 10 bases; nucleotides not matched to a gene: 14. The CDR3 region has the DNA TGTGCCAGCAGCTCTATTAGCGGGAGGTCTCCAATGGAGCAGTTCTTC. This encodes CASSSISGRSPMEQFF.

This sequence joins TRBV3-1 (or the pseudogene TRBV3-2) and TRBJ2-1; 8 bases are a match to TRBD1. The CDR3 consists of 15 residues. With V trimmed by 4 bases and J by 5 bases, 7 bases remained unmatched. Germline lookup yields CDR1 LGHDT and CDR2 YNNKEL (reference sequence). DNA for the CDR3: TGTGCCAGCAGCCTCAGGGGGCAGGACCACAATGAGCAGTTCTTC. Its protein product is CASSLRGQDHNEQFF.

The gene calls are TRBV6-5 and TRBJ2-1, with TRBD2 matching 11 bases. The CDR3 totals 13 residues. Trimming removed 7 bases from V and 7 bases from J; junction bases left unmatched: 3. Germline loops: CDR1 MNHEY, CDR2 SVGAGI. CDR3 DNA sequence: TGTGCCAGCACCGCTAGCGGGAGGAATGAGCAGTTCTTC. As protein: CASTASGRNEQFF.

The gene calls are TRBV5-1 and TRBJ2-5; D is uncertain. This CDR3 is 12 amino acids long. Trimming took off 0 bases at V and 5 bases at J, with 5 bases between the two ends. Germline assignment: CDR1 SGHRS and CDR2 YFSETQ. CDR3 loop: CASSLAGETQYF. In DNA, the CDR3 is TGCGCCAGCAGCTTGGCCGGGGAGACCCAGTACTTC. Drawing the rest from reference TRBV5-1 and TRBJ2-5, the complete variable domain is KAGVTQTPRYLIKTRGQQVTLSCSPISGHRSVSWYQQTPGQGLQFLFEYFSETQRNKGNFPGRFSGRQFSNSRSEMNVSTLELGDSALYLCASSLAGETQYFGPGTRLLVL.

The V gene is TRBV6-5, the J gene TRBJ1-2; D is unresolved. Germline CDR1 and CDR2: MNHEY and SVGAGI. The CDR3 extends over 13 amino acids. V dropped 0 bases and J dropped 6 bases, with 8 bases sitting between them. DNA for the CDR3: TGTGCCAGCAGTTACTCCGACTCGGATGGCTACACCTTC. Amino acids: CASSYSDSDGYTF.

The rearrangement links TRBV27 to TRBJ1-5; the match to TRBD1 covers 8 bases. The J segment lost 6 bases and the V segment lost 5 bases, leaving 12 bases of the junction unmatched. Germline lookup yields CDR1 MNHEY and CDR2 SMNVEV (reference sequence). The length of the CDR3 is 16 residues. The CDR3, as DNA: TGTGCCAGCAGTCGAATACAGGGGGGAGGCGGTCAGCCCCAGCATTTT. Translation: CASSRIQGGGGQPQHF.

CDR3: CASSIAGGVNEQFF. CDR3 DNA sequence: TGTGCCAGTAGTATCGCGGGAGGGGTCAATGAGCAGTTCTTC. The chain links TRBV19 to TRBJ2-1; 9 bases agree with TRBD2. Germline CDR1 LNHDA, CDR2 SQIVND (reference sequence). V lost 3 bases to trimming and J lost 6 bases; unmatched junction nucleotides: 3. This CDR3 is built from 14 residues. Full variable domain (remainder filled in from reference TRBV19 and TRBJ2-1): DGGITQSPKYLFRKEGQNVTLSCEQNLNHDAMYWYRQDPGQGLRLIYYSQIVNDFQKGDIAEGYSVSREKKESFPLTVTSAQKNPTAFYLCASSIAGGVNEQFFGPGTRLTVL.

This clone was detected only once. The CDR3 here is CASAAGSLGDEQYF. DNA of the CDR3: TGTGCCAGCGCTGCAGGGAGCCTCGGGGACGAGCAGTACTTC. The J gene is TRBJ2-7, the V gene TRBV9, with D tentatively TRBD1 or TRBD2 (5 bases each). V lost 7 bases and J lost 5, with 19 bases in between. The CDR3 is 14 amino acids. Germline CDR1 and CDR2: SGDLS and YYNGEE.

This clone was picked up a small number of times. At one of its ends the junction is not consistent with the germline gene, which may arise from a read error. V gene TRBV6-2 or TRBV6-3 combines with J gene TRBJ1-6; 9 positions agree with TRBD1. CDR1 is MNHEY, CDR2 SVGEGT, per germline. The CDR3 covers 14 residues. In nucleotides, the CDR3 is TGTGCCAGCAGTCTCGGGACAGGGAATTCACCCTTCCACTTT. It yields the protein CASSLGTGNSPFHF.

The chain employs TRBV5-1 and TRBJ2-2; TRBD1 is a possible D gene (6 bases). Germline CDR1 SGHRS, CDR2 YFSETQ. V dropped 3 bases and J dropped 4 bases, with 10 bases sitting between them. This CDR3 comprises 14 residues. The DNA for the CDR3 is TGCGCCAGCAGCTACGGGACATCCACCGGGGAGCTGTTTTTT. It is translated as CASSYGTSTGELFF.

The genes are TRBV11-2 and TRBJ1-1; D is ambiguous. CDR1 and CDR2 from the germline V gene are SGHAT and FQNNGV. The CDR3 has 15 residues. V gave up 4 bases and J gave up 1 base, with 13 bases separating them. CDR3 nucleotide sequence: TGTGCCAGCAGCTCGGGCCTTTGGGGGAACACTGAAGCTTTCTTT. Protein product: CASSSGLWGNTEAFF.

The rearrangement uses TRBV25-1 and TRBJ1-2, with 8 bases matching TRBD1. CDR3 length: 15 amino acids. V shed 0 bases and J 7 bases; nucleotides not matched to a gene: 7. The germline V gene has CDR1 MGHDK and CDR2 SYGVNS. Here the CDR3 reads CASSEYYARGLGYTF. The CDR3 region has the DNA TGTGCCAGCAGTGAATATTATGCCAGGGGGCTTGGCTACACCTTC.

The CDR3 spells CASSPQAGEGNSPLHF. Here the CDR3 DNA reads TGTGCCAGCAGCCCCCAGGCAGGTGAGGGCAATTCACCCCTCCACTTT. The chain carries TRBV3-1 (or the pseudogene TRBV3-2) and TRBJ1-6; D unclear. The CDR3 covers 16 residues. CDR1 LGHDT and CDR2 YNNKEL come from the germline V gene (reference sequence). The germline V and J ends were trimmed by 4 bases and 7 bases, with 17 bases remaining between them.

V usage is TRBV7-2 and J usage is TRBJ2-2; D not certain. This CDR3 contains 15 residues. V was cut by 4 bases and J by 3 bases, with 12 bases left in between. CDR1 and CDR2 from the germline V gene are SGHTA and FQGNSA. The CDR3 spells CASSSSGHYTGELFF. CDR3 coding DNA: TGTGCCAGCAGCTCATCCGGGCACTACACCGGGGAGCTGTTTTTT.

The chain couples TRBV7-6 to TRBJ1-1; D remains unclear. This CDR3 comprises 13 residues. Per the germline V gene, CDR1 is SGHVS and CDR2 is FNYEAQ. Trimming took 5 bases from V and 0 from J, leaving 7 bases between them. The CDR3 region is CASSMLMNTEAFF. CDR3 sequence (DNA): TGTGCCAGCAGCATGCTTATGAACACTGAAGCTTTCTTT.

This clone was detected a few times. The genes are TRBV4-3 and TRBJ2-3; TRBD1 aligns across 11 bases. Trimming at V came to 6 bases and at J to 4 bases, leaving 12 bases not matched to a gene. Germline assignment: CDR1 LGHNA and CDR2 YSLEER. The CDR3 runs to 17 residues. In DNA form, the CDR3 reads TGCGCCAGCAGTTACTTCCGGGACAGGGGGTCGGCAGATACGCAGTATTTT. This translates into CASSYFRDRGSADTQYF.

The chain couples TRBV7-8 to TRBJ1-1; no clear D. The CDR3 loop spans 13 amino acids. The germline CDR1 and CDR2 sequences are SGHVS and FQNEAQ. V lost 0 bases to trimming and J lost 7 bases, with 9 bases between them. CDR3 protein: CASSLAPTVEAFF. The CDR3 DNA follows: TGTGCCAGCAGCTTAGCGCCAACAGTTGAAGCTTTCTTT.

The chain links TRBV4-1 to TRBJ2-1; no reliable D call. Trimming left V 0 bases short and J 0 bases short, with 12 bases between. This CDR3 region has 17 residues. CDR1 is MGHRA, CDR2 YSYEKL, per germline. In DNA, the CDR3 is TGCGCCAGCAGCCAAGATCGAGGCAGGTACTCCTACAATGAGCAGTTCTTC. Encoded protein: CASSQDRGRYSYNEQFF.

This clone was observed once. This chain links TRBV7-2 with TRBJ2-7, with 11 bases fitting TRBD2. Trimming at V came to 5 bases and at J to 5 bases, leaving 5 bases not matched to a gene. Germline CDR1 SGHTA, CDR2 FQGNSA. The CDR3 runs 14 residues. The CDR3 DNA reads as TGTGCCAGCAGCATACTAGCGGGAGTCCACGAGCAGTACTTC. Its protein product is CASSILAGVHEQYF.

This chain uses TRBV7-8 with TRBJ1-1; no reliable D call. V was cut by 0 bases and J by 0 bases, with 5 bases left in between. Germline V lookup: CDR1 SGHVS, CDR2 FQNEAQ. There are 14 residues in the CDR3. The CDR3 here is CASSLAGMNTEAFF. The CDR3 nucleotides are TGTGCCAGCAGCTTAGCAGGGATGAACACTGAAGCTTTCTTT.

The chain employs TRBV7-9 and TRBJ1-2; TRBD1 matches at 9 bases. Germline V gene lookup returns CDR1 SEHNR and CDR2 FQNEAQ (reference sequence). V gave up 5 bases and J gave up 3 bases; unmatched junction bases: 4. The CDR3 spans 14 residues. The CDR3 loop is CASSPGQGHYGYTF. The CDR3 DNA reads as TGTGCCAGCAGCCCCGGACAGGGGCACTATGGCTACACCTTC.

The chain employs TRBV19 and TRBJ2-2; 8 nucleotides line up with TRBD2. The CDR3 has 18 amino acids. Per germline, CDR1 LNHDA and CDR2 SQIVND (reference sequence). After removal of 6 bases from V and 4 bases from J, the junction contained 16 bases not matched to a gene. CDR3: CASSPLEAGGWVTGELFF. In DNA form, the CDR3 reads TGTGCCAGTAGCCCCCTTGAGGCGGGAGGCTGGGTCACCGGGGAGCTGTTTTTT.

This rearrangement joins TRBV5-1 to TRBJ1-2, with D tentatively TRBD1 (5 bases). The V and J ends lost 0 bases and 1 base respectively, with 7 bases between them. The germline gives CDR1 SGHRS, CDR2 YFSETQ. This CDR3 is 14 amino acids long. The CDR3 nucleotides read TGCGCCAGCAGCTTGGGAGGGGATAACTATGGCTACACCTTC. Translating it yields CASSLGGDNYGYTF.

V is TRBV4-1 and J is TRBJ1-3; 7 bases align to TRBD1. Unmatched junction bases numbered 6, after V lost 4 bases and J lost 0 bases. The CDR3 runs to 16 residues. Germline V gives CDR1 MGHRA, CDR2 YSYEKL. The CDR3 region is CASSLQGSASGNTIYF. DNA of the CDR3: TGCGCCAGCAGCCTACAGGGGTCGGCCTCTGGAAACACCATATATTTT.

This clone was observed a single time. J is TRBJ1-2 and V is TRBV20-1; TRBD1 might be the D (5 bases). V dropped 6 bases and J dropped 8 bases, with 10 bases sitting between them. Germline V gene data show CDR1 as DFQATT and CDR2 as SNEGSKA (reference sequence). The CDR3 length is 10 residues. CDR3 DNA sequence: TGCAGTGCAGGGAGGGACGGCTACACCTTC. It specifies CSAGRDGYTF.

The gene calls are TRBV5-5 and TRBJ1-1; TRBD1 is a possible D gene (6 bases). The V gene's germline CDR1 is SGHKS and CDR2 YYEKEE (reference sequence). There are 13 residues in the CDR3. Trimming took 7 bases from V and 5 from J, leaving 15 bases between them. CDR3 nucleotides: TGTGCCAGCGAAATACCACAGGGAACTGAAGCTTTCTTT. The encoded protein is CASEIPQGTEAFF.

The J gene is TRBJ2-7, the V gene TRBV11-2; D is tentatively TRBD1 or TRBD2 (5 bases each). V was clipped by 6 bases and J by 0 bases, with 15 bases between them. CDR1 is SGHAT and CDR2 is FQNNGV in the germline V gene. This CDR3 comprises 15 residues. CDR3 nucleotide sequence: TGTGCCAGCAGTACAGTCCGGGACCACTCCTACGAGCAGTACTTC. Protein product: CASSTVRDHSYEQYF.